The entry that follows covers one TCR beta chain sequence. Its antigen is currently unknown. Germline V gene lookup returns CDR1 SGHAT and CDR2 FQNNGV. Trimming left V 6 bases short and J 6 bases short, with 12 bases between. The CDR3 has 12 residues. The entry originates in a study of T cell responses to AZD1222 COVID-19 vaccine. Whole-study findings and limits: White British people made up most donors, females outnumbered males, and clonal diversity was possibly underestimated. Reportedly, close to half of spike-specific TCRs are directed against unmutated variant regions.

The protocol was immunoSEQ multiplex PCR, while the TCRdb copy is restricted to in-frame clones and leaves out a portion. The sample yields some 190,000 clones, roughly 94% seen once. The TCR originated in an adult who received the MenACWY meningococcal vaccine as a control. This rearrangement joins TRBV11-2 to TRBJ2-7; a weak D match, TRBD1 (5 bases). The specimen was peripheral blood, collected 28 days after the second dose of the MenACWY control vaccine. In DNA form, the CDR3 reads TGTGCCAGCAGTGTTCAGGGCTTCGAGCAGTACTTC. Protein sequence: CASSVQGFEQYF.